The rows below give T cell receptor beta chains drawn from one sample of a study of T cell repertoires in cytomegalovirus infection. TCRdb redid the calling of the reads with MiXCR, one entry per CDR3 protein. The table has 900,000 to 950,000 distinct CDR3 sequences, around 32% seen once; the top ten hold 13%. No antigens are known for them. The material sequenced was cultured CD8+ T cells from PBMCs, taken from culture after CMV antigen stimulation. The source is a human donor in good health (CMV status not recorded). Some clones in this sample may be carry-over from other donors' samples. Each CDR3 is given with its conserved first and last residue. D genes are given only for firm matches. Only some rows state a clone size, as once, few, many or a class for expanded clones.

TRBJ2-7 | TRBV10-1 | few | . | CASSVGPNYEQYF | TGCGCCAGCAGTGTGGGGCCAAACTACGAGCAGTACTTC
TRBJ2-7 | TRBV27 | few | TRBD1 | CASSPRTGGAPGQYF | TGTGCCAGCAGTCCGCGGACAGGGGGGGCCCCCGGGCAGTACTTC
TRBJ2-4 | TRBV3-1 | . | . | CASSQPGLENIQYF | TGTGCCAGCAGCCAGCCGGGACTGGAAAACATTCAGTACTTC
TRBJ2-3 | TRBV19 | . | TRBD2 | CASSIVGTNTDMQYF | TGTGCCAGTAGTATAGTTGGGACTAACACAGATATGCAGTATTTT
TRBJ1-2 | TRBV27 | many | . | CASSPSRLYGYTF | TGTGCCAGCAGTCCATCCCGGTTGTACGGCTACACCTTC
TRBJ2-5 | TRBV4-1 | few | TRBD2 | CASSHPATPAGKGETQYF | TGTGCCAGCAGCCACCCCGCAACCCCAGCGGGGAAGGGGGAGACCCAGTACTTC
TRBJ1-5 | TRBV7-2 | many | TRBD1 | CASSLNRGLGNQPQHF | TGTGCCAGCAGCTTGAACAGGGGGCTTGGGAATCAGCCCCAGCATTTT
TRBJ1-5 | TRBV28 | few | TRBD1 | CASSYRGRRDQPQHF | TGTGCCAGCAGTTACAGGGGGCGGCGGGATCAGCCCCAGCATTTT
TRBJ2-3 | TRBV5-5 | . | TRBD2 | CASSPRTSGVDTQYF | TGTGCCAGCAGCCCTCGGACTAGCGGGGTAGATACGCAGTATTTT
TRBJ2-2 | TRBV13 | . | . | CASSIRDFDMNTGELFF | TGTGCCAGCAGCATCCGGGATTTTGATATGAACACCGGGGAGCTGTTTTTT
TRBJ2-2 | TRBV12-3/TRBV12-4 | . | TRBD1 | CASRFWTGANTGELFF | TGTGCCAGCCGCTTTTGGACAGGAGCTAACACCGGGGAGCTGTTTTTT
TRBJ2-1 | TRBV28 | . | . | CASKTGWGNEQFF | TGTGCCAGCAAAACAGGGTGGGGGAATGAGCAGTTCTTC
TRBJ2-1 | TRBV2 | . | TRBD2 | CASPKGAGDAYNEQFF | TGTGCCAGCCCCAAAGGAGCGGGGGACGCTTACAATGAGCAGTTCTTC
TRBJ1-1 | TRBV7-3 | once | . | CASSLEGEGEAFF | TGTGCCAGCAGCTTAGAAGGGGAAGGAGAAGCTTTCTTT
TRBJ2-1 | TRBV6-2/TRBV6-3 | . | . | CASSLLRDYKYNEQFF | TGTGCCAGCAGTCTTCTCCGTGACTACAAATACAATGAGCAGTTCTTC
TRBJ2-3 | TRBV28 | . | . | CASTFLGGSTDTQYF | TGTGCCAGCACCTTCCTCGGGGGAAGCACAGATACGCAGTATTTT
TRBJ2-2 | TRBV7-6 | medium-sized | . | CASSFHRSNTGELFF | TGTGCCAGCAGCTTCCACCGTTCGAACACCGGGGAGCTGTTTTTT
TRBJ2-3 | TRBV7-6 | . | . | CASSPRTGARTDTQYF | TGTGCCAGCAGCCCTCGTACGGGGGCGCGGACAGATACGCAGTATTTT
TRBJ2-7 | TRBV7-9 | . | . | CASSPPDSSYEQYF | TGTGCCAGCAGCCCCCCAGACAGTTCCTACGAGCAGTACTTC
TRBJ2-2 | TRBV9 | . | . | CTGNSGTKNTGELFF | TGTACCGGGAATTCCGGGACAAAGAACACCGGGGAGCTGTTTTTT
TRBJ2-1 | TRBV27 | few | . | CASSAYRERNEQFF | TGTGCCAGCAGTGCATACCGAGAGCGAAATGAGCAGTTCTTC
TRBJ1-6 | TRBV25-1 | few | . | CASSAEVTLHF | TGTGCCAGCAGTGCGGAAGTAACCCTCCACTTT
TRBJ2-5 | TRBV4-3 | . | TRBD2 | CASSQDLGGTPQETQYF | TGCGCCAGCAGCCAAGATCTGGGGGGGACGCCCCAAGAGACCCAGTACTTC
TRBJ2-1 | TRBV7-2 | many | . | CASSLGGRVQHNEQFF | TGTGCCAGCAGCTTAGGGGGCAGGGTTCAACACAATGAGCAGTTCTTC
TRBJ2-7 | TRBV7-9 | few | TRBD2 | CASSPIAGASSEQYF | TGTGCCAGCAGCCCTATAGCGGGGGCCTCTTCCGAGCAGTACTTC
TRBJ1-1 | TRBV7-6 | . | . | CASSSRGREAFF | TGTGCCAGCAGCTCAAGGGGGAGGGAAGCTTTCTTT